This T cell receptor beta chain was recovered during a study of human T cells and chemical hapten exposure (dated by TCRdb to about 2021). Concerning the study at large: For sensitization, 2% DPC in acetone was applied to a roughly 2 cm by roughly 2 cm area of upper inner arm skin. Throughout the study period of around 25 weeks, patients also received therapeutic DPC doses to the scalp every week. Patch tests used Finn chambers with 0.01% DPC on the upper back, scored after 6 days by International Contact Dermatitis Research Group standards. Alopecia areata with under or over 50% scalp involvement, alopecia totalis and alopecia universalis were represented in the patient cohort, which was mostly female. Libraries were pooled for sequencing, and per-sample TCR yields varied mainly because of small differences in library volumes within the pool. In alopecia patients, the study followed how the peripheral blood TCR repertoire changed in vivo over primary and secondary sensitization to diphenylcyclopropenone (DPC), a hapten. Blood was sampled from patients pre-sensitization (week 0) and at 2, 6 and about 24 weeks after DPC sensitization. Blood for TCR sequencing was provided by twenty-nine alopecia patients at one to four time points (pre-sensitization, 2, 6 and 24 weeks). Results and caveats for the whole study, not just this receptor: All patients had alopecia, a presumed autoimmune disease, so their immune response might differ from that of healthy individuals. Patch test score correlated positively with the number of PT1 expanded TCRs, reaching significance at thresholds 8, 16 and 32 but not at 4. The number of TCRs above 1 in 1000 frequency did not change with DPC sensitization; there was no evidence of global repertoire structure alterations. Repeated subsampling changed both the strength of the expansion versus patch-test correlation and the threshold at which the correlation became significant. Compared with pre-sensitization or healthy control sets, expanded TCRs formed significantly more large CDR3 similarity clusters, which is consistent with antigen-driven responses.

Interpreted using the paper, the time point label stands for: patch test 1, 2 weeks after DPC sensitization. This sample's treatment or condition label indicates: therapeutic diphenylcyclopropenone sensitization with weekly scalp DPC. At each patch-test visit, blood was drawn before the patch test was applied. Eligible patients were aged 18 to 70, diagnosed with alopecia, deemed suitable for DPC therapy, and excluded if pregnant. Total RNA was isolated from unfractionated whole blood collected in Tempus Blood RNA tubes. Reading the germline V gene (reference sequence) gives CDR1 SEHNR and CDR2 FQNEAQ. V and J are trimmed by 3 bases and 2 bases, and the gene matches miss 8 bases of the junction. The CDR3 goes from the cysteine to the phenylalanine over 16 residues. Just the 48-base CDR3 DNA is kept, in frame starting at base 1. The receptor library was made with RACE. Sequencer: NextSeq 500. Library preparation attached unique molecular identifiers to individual cDNA molecules for quantitative, reproducible TCR counting. From each blood RNA sample, both TCR alpha and TCR beta chains were sequenced. Processing in the source paper ran as follows. The median number of TCRs per sample was 95,638, ranging from 23,224 to 690,600. The Decombinator software suite was used to annotate the V, J and CDR3 of the TCR reads. For PS versus PT1 abundance plots, all samples were subsampled to the same number of TCRs (28,000). TCRs were defined as expanded if absent before sensitization and observed at least eight times at the 2-week time point. TCRdb cleaned the public reads at Q25 with fastp, built clones with MiXCR and kept in-frame beta chains. Every CDR3 protein is listed once, alongside the most common genes and DNA of its rows. The V and J calls, along with clone size, are taken from TCRdb and not from the paper's own processing. This sample is represented by 300,000 to 350,000 distinct CDR3 sequences; about 7% of them were singletons. The ten largest clones represent 8.4% of the sample.

Concerning this clonotype itself: No cognate antigen has been identified for it. The input lacks base qualities; no much larger clone sits a single base away.

Sequenced here: whole blood, sampled in connection with sensitization to the hapten diphenylcyclopropenone (DPC). The sequence derives from a woman in her late teens or twenties with alopecia areata. Some clones in this sample may be carry-over from other donors' samples. The chain is encoded by TRBV7-9 joined to TRBJ2-5, with 8 central nucleotides matching TRBD2. CDR3 reads: CASSFPGSGEQETQYF. The nucleotides read TGTGCCAGCAGCTTCCCCGGTAGCGGGGAACAAGAGACCCAGTACTTC.